What follows are 17 T cell receptor beta chains derived from one specimen sequenced in a study of identical twins. MiXCR, run by TCRdb on the 5' RACE reads, gives a single entry per CDR3 protein. The sample shows around 1.7 million distinct CDR3 sequences, more than 30% of them seen only once. The sequenced sample consisted of cord blood. The receptor source for this set is a newborn girl in good health.

This rearrangement joins TRBV5-1 to TRBJ2-5, with D uncertain. Trimming took off 1 base at V and 7 bases at J, with 11 bases between the two ends. This CDR3 is built from 13 residues. Germline V gene lookup returns CDR1 SGHRS and CDR2 YFSETQ. The CDR3 region has the DNA TGCGCCAGCAGCTTGAGGCTAGAAGGGACCCAGTACTTC. This codes for CASSLRLEGTQYF.

This clonotype was counted at least ten times. The CDR3 bases are TGTGCCAGCAGTGACGGGACTCCCTATGTGACCCAGTACTTC. Protein product: CASSDGTPYVTQYF. The chain carries TRBV25-1 and TRBJ2-5; the D gene is possibly TRBD2 (6 bases). V dropped 3 bases and J dropped 7 bases, with 15 bases sitting between them. The CDR3 is 14 amino acids. From germline, CDR1 is MGHDK and CDR2 SYGVNS.

This clonotype occurred many times. The rearrangement links TRBV29-1 to TRBJ2-7; 7 bases map to TRBD1. V trimming: 5 bases; J trimming: 1 base; junction bases outside the gene matches: 2. The germline V gene encodes CDR1 SQVTM and CDR2 ANQGSEA. This CDR3 is 12 amino acids long. For the CDR3, the DNA is TGCAGCGTTTGGACAGGTTCCTACGAGCAGTACTTC. It yields the protein CSVWTGSYEQYF.

On this clonotype itself: A much larger clone differs from this one at a single base, so this may be a read error. The chain's CDR3 is CAISGSSVDTQYF. As DNA, the CDR3 is TGTGCCATCAGTGGGTCGAGCGTTGATACGCAGTATTTT. The chain employs TRBV10-3 and TRBJ2-3, with D uncertain. V gave up 4 bases and J gave up 6 bases, with 11 bases separating them. Per germline, CDR1 ENHRY and CDR2 SYGVKD. The length of the CDR3 is 13 residues.

The rearrangement joins TRBV6-6 to TRBJ1-5; maybe TRBD1 (5 bases). V lost 5 bases and J lost 0, with 8 bases in between. The CDR3 is made up of 14 amino acids. Looked up from germline, CDR1 is MNHNY and CDR2 is SVGAGI (reference sequence). The CDR3, as DNA: TGTGCCAGCAGTCAACAGGTTAGCAATCAGCCCCAGCATTTT. Residues: CASSQQVSNQPQHF.

The chain combines TRBV10-3 with TRBJ2-5; 10 bases fit TRBD2. CDR3 length: 13 residues. Germline trimming cut 5 bases from V and 3 bases from J; bases unmatched to any gene: 0. CDR1 and CDR2 (germline): ENHRY, SYGVKD. The CDR3 spells CAISLAGEETQYF. The DNA of the CDR3 is TGTGCCATCAGTCTAGCGGGGGAAGAGACCCAGTACTTC.

In this sample, this clonotype turned up a few times. This chain links TRBV27 with TRBJ2-7; TRBD1 or TRBD2 may be the D gene (5 bases each). Trimming shortened V by 1 base and J by 11 bases, and 15 bases separated the two germline ends. Germline CDR1 reads MNHEY; CDR2 reads SMNVEV (reference sequence). This CDR3 contains 13 residues. The CDR3 here is CASSLWAGRGKYF. Written as DNA, the CDR3 is TGTGCCAGCAGTTTATGGGCGGGTAGGGGAAAGTACTTC.

J is TRBJ1-2 and V is TRBV20-1, with D maybe TRBD1 (6 bases). The CDR3 consists of 12 residues. V was trimmed by 8 bases and J by 5 bases, leaving 15 bases between them. Germline V gives CDR1 DFQATT, CDR2 SNEGSKA (reference sequence). CDR3 coding DNA: TGCAGTCCGAGGGGGGGCCAATATGGCTACACCTTC. It specifies CSPRGGQYGYTF.

There are a few counts of this clonotype. The genes are TRBV7-2 and TRBJ1-2; TRBD1 is a possible D gene (5 bases). The germline gives CDR1 SGHTA, CDR2 FQGNSA. Trimming removed 3 bases from V and 4 bases from J, with 15 bases in between. The CDR3 extends over 15 amino acids. DNA of the CDR3: TGTGCCAGCAGCTTCAGCAGGGAAAGTAGCTATGGCTACACCTTC. This translates into CASSFSRESSYGYTF. The variable domain in full, with the rest retrieved from reference TRBV7-2 and TRBJ1-2, is GAGVSQSPSNKVTEKGKDVELRCDPISGHTALYWYRQSLGQGLEFLIYFQGNSAPDKSGLPSDRFSAERTGGSVSTLTIQRTQQEDSAVYLCASSFSRESSYGYTFGSGTRLTVV.

This clonotype was picked up a small number of times. The gene calls are TRBV7-2 and TRBJ2-7; D remains unclear. The CDR3 covers 15 residues. The V end lost 2 bases, the J end lost 3 bases, and 14 bases lay between the germline ends. Germline V gene sequence: CDR1 SGHTA, CDR2 FQGNSA. CDR3 DNA: TGTGCCAGCAGCTTATATTGGAGCGACATCTACGAGCAGTACTTC. Its protein is CASSLYWSDIYEQYF.

This clonotype was counted only a few times. This sequence joins TRBV15 and TRBJ2-1; D is possibly TRBD1 (5 bases). The V and J ends lost 4 bases and 0 bases respectively, with 22 bases between them. The CDR3 length is 19 residues. Per germline, CDR1 LNHNV and CDR2 YYDKDF (reference sequence). CDR3 amino acids: CATSKLGQARISSYNEQFF. DNA for the CDR3: TGTGCCACCAGCAAGCTGGGGCAGGCTCGAATTAGCTCCTACAATGAGCAGTTCTTC.

The genes are TRBV4-2 and TRBJ2-7; TRBD2 agrees at 10 bases. Germline-derived CDR1 and CDR2 are LGHNA and YNFKEQ. V was pared by 0 bases and J by 5 bases, with 7 bases of the junction left unmatched. CDR3 length: 16 amino acids. CDR3 region: CASSQEWASGSHEQYF. In DNA form, the CDR3 reads TGTGCCAGCAGCCAAGAGTGGGCTAGCGGGAGCCACGAGCAGTACTTC.

This clonotype occurred a few times. V and J are TRBV10-3 and TRBJ1-2; D uncertain. The germline V gene encodes CDR1 ENHRY and CDR2 SYGVKD. The CDR3 loop spans 14 amino acids. Trimming stripped 3 bases from V and 0 bases from J, with 8 bases between. The CDR3, as DNA: TGTGCCATCAGTGAACAGAGAGCTAACTATGGCTACACCTTC. Translation gives CAISEQRANYGYTF.

This clonotype has just a few counts. The chain employs TRBV19 and TRBJ1-2; D is ambiguous. The CDR3 runs 15 residues. V lost 2 bases to trimming and J lost 0 bases, with 10 bases between them. Looked up from germline, CDR1 is LNHDA and CDR2 is SQIVND (reference sequence). Here the CDR3 reads CASSIHAGANYGYTF. The CDR3 region has the DNA TGTGCCAGTAGTATACATGCAGGAGCTAACTATGGCTACACCTTC.

The V and J genes are TRBV13 and TRBJ2-3, with 10 bases fitting TRBD2. Germline V gene sequence: CDR1 PRHDT, CDR2 FYEKMQ (reference sequence). There are 17 residues in the CDR3. J lost 2 bases, V lost 5 bases, and 10 bases had no gene match. The CDR3 loop reads CASSERGGYEITDTQYF. The DNA for the CDR3 is TGTGCCAGCAGCGAGCGGGGGGGCTATGAAATCACAGATACGCAGTATTTT. Based on the CDR3 plus reference TRBV13 and TRBJ2-3, the full variable domain is AAGVIQSPRHLIKEKRETATLKCYPIPRHDTVYWYQQGPGQDPQFLISFYEKMQSDKGSIPDRFSAQQFSDYHSELNMSSLELGDSALYFCASSERGGYEITDTQYFGPGTRLTVL.

With regard to this clonotype: A read error may be the cause here, since a much bigger clone is one base away. The V call is TRBV7-2, the J call TRBJ1-2; D unresolved. Germline loops: CDR1 SGHTA, CDR2 FQGNSA. There are 15 residues in the CDR3. CDR3 DNA sequence: TGTGCCAGCGGCTTAGCGAGGACGCTAAACTATGGCTACACCTTC. This codes for CASGLARTLNYGYTF.

The V and J genes are TRBV5-1 and TRBJ2-4; no reliable D call. The J call could be wrong; TRBJ2-7 is a better fit for the DNA end. The germline CDR1 and CDR2 sequences are SGHRS and YFSETQ. The CDR3 is 15 amino acids. The CDR3 loop reads CASSLGNSADYEQYF. CDR3 sequence (DNA): TGCGCCAGCAGCTTGGGGAACAGCGCCGACTACGAGCAGTACTTC.